This paragraph reports one T cell receptor beta chain. Its antigen remains unidentified. There are no base qualities to consult, and no much larger clone falls within one base. This specimen includes other DNA sequences encoding the same CDR3. The sample originates from a study of PD-1 blockade in mismatch repair-deficient tumors (dated by TCRdb to about 2017). In terms of the full investigation: Between September 2013 and September 2016, the trial enrolled around 86 consecutive patients with approximately eleven mismatch repair-deficient cancer types, every one of whom had been previously treated and was progressing. Tumor-associated T cell clones in the peripheral blood of patients responding to PD-1 blockade were tracked using deep sequencing of TCR CDR3 regions. Broad study findings and their caveats: After pembrolizumab, tumor-resident clones, which were often undetectable in blood before treatment, expanded rapidly and then contracted, generally ahead of radiologic responses.

For each enrolled patient, mismatch repair deficiency was established using either polymerase chain reaction or immunohistochemistry. TCR sequencing was performed for a few patients who responded to pembrolizumab therapy. Pembrolizumab PD-1 blockade was prospectively tested in advanced mismatch repair-deficient cancers, regardless of tissue of origin, in the phase II trial. Serial peripheral blood T cell samples were collected before and at multiple times after starting PD-1 blockade. Blood sampling times were reported as weeks after the first pembrolizumab dose. Library preparation used the immunoSEQ multiplex PCR assay. Held by TCRdb, this immuneACCESS table contains in-frame sequences only and omits some clones. Under half of the omission traces to an unresolved V gene where checked; the cause of the rest is unknown. Within this sample are 80,000 to 130,000 clones, with 82% of them counted one time only. 6.3% of the sample goes to the ten largest clones.

From the germline V gene (reference sequence), CDR1 is MNHEY and CDR2 is SMNVEV. V is cut by 2 bases and J by 1 base, and the space between the germline ends is 8 bases. From the cysteine through the phenylalanine, the CDR3 covers 14 amino acids. The DNA shown is the 42-base CDR3, in frame from base 1. Sequencing used peripheral blood, obtained 36 weeks after starting pembrolizumab. This chain joins TRBV27 to TRBJ1-1; the best D guess is TRBD1, with 5 bases matching. The clonotype originates from an adult with mismatch repair-deficient cancer. Read as DNA, the sequence is TGTGCCAGCAGTTTAGGGGGGGGGAACACTGAAGCTTTCTTT. Translated, it gives CASSLGGGNTEAFF.